This is a list of T cell receptor beta chains from one sample in a study of technical replicates of blood from several donors. Only in-frame clones appear in the TCRdb table, and some are missing; sequencing was by immunoSEQ multiplex PCR. The sample lists 79,000 or so clones, 95% to 97% seen once, with about 0.34% in the top ten. Sequenced input: T cells isolated from PBMCs. The receptors were gathered from a human donor in good health. Each CDR3 is given with its conserved first and last residue. The order of the fields is J gene, V gene, D gene, clone size, CDR3 protein, CDR3 DNA. D genes are given only for firm matches. Clone size appears in some rows only: once, few, many, or a class for an expanded clone.

>TRBJ2-7|TRBV9|NA|NA
CASSSGHNTYEQYF
TGTGCCAGCAGTAGCGGCCACAACACCTACGAGCAGTACTTC
>TRBJ1-2|TRBV7-9|TRBD1|NA
CASSYRDRDGYTF
TGTGCCAGCAGCTACCGGGACAGGGATGGCTACACCTTC
>TRBJ1-1|TRBV7-9|NA|NA
CASSRQAFHTEAFF
TGTGCCAGCAGCCGACAGGCGTTCCACACTGAAGCTTTCTTT
>TRBJ2-3|TRBV5-4|TRBD2|NA
CASSLPLAGVEDTQYF
TGTGCCAGCAGCCTCCCTCTAGCGGGAGTTGAAGATACGCAGTATTTT
>TRBJ1-1|TRBV6-5|NA|NA
CASSFFTGNTEAFF
TGTGCCAGCAGTTTTTTTACAGGGAACACTGAAGCTTTCTTT
>TRBJ2-4|TRBV11-2|TRBD1|once
CASSLVVGDSNIQYF
TGTGCCAGCAGCTTAGTAGTAGGGGACAGCAACATTCAGTACTTC
>TRBJ1-2|TRBV29-1|TRBD1|NA
CSVASTGHYGYTF
TGCAGCGTTGCTTCGACAGGGCACTATGGCTACACCTTC
>TRBJ1-5|TRBV7-8|TRBD1|NA
CASSLGAGGHQPQHF
TGTGCCAGCAGCTTAGGTGCAGGGGGCCATCAGCCCCAGCATTTT
>TRBJ1-1|TRBV29-1|TRBD1|NA
CSVGTADTEAFF
TGCAGCGTGGGGACAGCCGACACTGAAGCTTTCTTT
>TRBJ2-1|TRBV19|NA|NA
CASSIREAEQFF
TGTGCCAGTAGTATCAGGGAGGCTGAGCAGTTCTTC
>TRBJ1-5|TRBV11-2|TRBD1|NA
CASSLDRVHQPQHF
TGTGCCAGCAGCTTGGACAGGGTCCATCAGCCCCAGCATTTT
>TRBJ2-7|TRBV4-3|TRBD1|NA
CASSQDGGTGYYEQYF
TGCGCCAGCAGCCAAGATGGGGGGACAGGCTACTACGAGCAGTACTTC
>TRBJ1-3|TRBV18|NA|NA
CASSEPVLQGSGNTIYF
TGTGCCAGCTCAGAACCCGTTCTCCAGGGGTCTGGAAACACCATATATTTT
>TRBJ2-7|TRBV6-5|TRBD1|NA
CASSYTGTGTYEQYF
TGTGCCAGCAGTTACACCGGGACAGGTACCTACGAGCAGTACTTC
>TRBJ1-2|TRBV29-1|NA|NA
CSVLTGPNYGYTF
TGCAGCGTGCTGACAGGCCCTAACTATGGCTACACCTTC
>TRBJ2-5|TRBV4-2|NA|once
CASSQGGTQETQYF
TGTGCCAGCAGCCAAGGCGGGACTCAAGAGACCCAGTACTTC
>TRBJ1-1|TRBV5-1|NA|NA
CASSLDVYRAAKNTEAFF
TGCGCCAGCAGCTTGGATGTCTACAGGGCCGCCAAGAACACTGAAGCTTTCTTT
>TRBJ2-7|TRBV10-3|TRBD2|NA
CAISEASGSGYEQYF
TGTGCCATCAGTGAAGCTAGCGGGAGTGGGTACGAGCAGTACTTC
>TRBJ1-1|TRBV6-5|NA|NA
CASSGRGWGTEAFF
TGTGCCAGTAGCGGGAGGGGATGGGGCACTGAAGCTTTCTTT
>TRBJ1-2|TRBV29-1|NA|NA
CSVEETLGGGYTF
TGCAGCGTTGAAGAAACCCTTGGGGGGGGCTACACCTTC
>TRBJ1-1|TRBV6-5|TRBD1|NA
CATLQGAHTEAFF
TGTGCCACCTTACAGGGGGCGCACACTGAAGCTTTCTTT
>TRBJ2-5|TRBV19|TRBD1|NA
CASSRGQAQETQYF
TGTGCCAGTAGTCGGGGACAGGCCCAAGAGACCCAGTACTTC
>TRBJ2-2|TRBV4-1|TRBD1|NA
CASSLSLGQGTRPGELFF
TGCGCCAGCAGCCTCAGTCTAGGACAGGGAACTAGACCCGGGGAGCTGTTTTTT
>TRBJ2-7|TRBV4-1|TRBD2|NA
CASSQVRLAANFEQYF
TGCGCCAGCAGCCAAGTAAGACTAGCGGCTAACTTCGAGCAGTACTTC
>TRBJ1-1|TRBV28|NA|NA
CASSLAQGVEAFF
TGTGCCAGCAGCCTCGCACAGGGAGTTGAAGCTTTCTTT
>TRBJ2-7|TRBV27|NA|NA
CASSFLGGPTYEQYF
TGTGCCAGCAGTTTCCTCGGGGGGCCTACCTACGAGCAGTACTTC
>TRBJ1-1|TRBV10-3|TRBD1|NA
CAITWDRGNTEAFF
TGTGCCATCACCTGGGACAGGGGAAACACTGAAGCTTTCTTT
>TRBJ2-3|TRBV7-3|TRBD2|NA
CASSFSGITDTQYF
TGTGCCAGCAGCTTTAGCGGGATCACAGATACGCAGTATTTT
>TRBJ1-5|TRBV28|NA|NA
CASSLWDRPQHF
TGTGCCAGCAGTTTATGGGACAGGCCCCAGCATTTT
>TRBJ2-1|TRBV6-1|TRBD2|NA
CASSASGYNEQFF
TGTGCCAGCTCGGCTAGCGGCTACAATGAGCAGTTCTTC
>TRBJ2-2|TRBV14|TRBD2|NA
CASSLLAGGPGELFF
TGTGCCAGCAGCCTATTAGCGGGAGGCCCCGGGGAGCTGTTTTTT
>TRBJ1-5|TRBV2|TRBD1|NA
CASSGPDRGRSNQPQHF
TGTGCCAGCAGTGGGCCGGACAGGGGACGTAGCAATCAGCCCCAGCATTTT
>TRBJ2-7|TRBV28|NA|NA
CAIRLRGGYEQYF
TGTGCCATCCGATTACGAGGGGGCTACGAGCAGTACTTC
>TRBJ1-5|TRBV28|NA|NA
CASKGGNQPQHF
TGTGCCAGCAAAGGGGGCAATCAGCCCCAGCATTTT
>TRBJ1-2|TRBV7-8|NA|once
CASSLKGGQDGYTF
TGTGCCAGCAGCCTTAAGGGGGGGCAGGATGGCTACACCTTC
>TRBJ2-7|TRBV4-1|NA|NA
CASSQDRGGYYEQYF
TGCGCCAGCAGCCAAGATCGAGGAGGGTACTACGAGCAGTACTTC
>TRBJ2-5|TRBV18|NA|NA
CASSPSGQETQYF
TGTGCCAGCTCACCATCAGGCCAAGAGACCCAGTACTTC
>TRBJ1-1|TRBV29-1|TRBD1|NA
CSVGQGAITNTEAFF
TGCAGCGTTGGACAGGGGGCTATAACGAACACTGAAGCTTTCTTT
>TRBJ2-1|TRBV27|NA|NA
CASTIRTAYNEQFF
TGTGCCAGCACGATCAGGACAGCTTACAATGAGCAGTTCTTC
>TRBJ1-2|TRBV6-4|NA|NA
CASSDRGGQNYGYTF
TGTGCCAGCAGTGACCGCGGGGGGCAGAACTATGGCTACACCTTC
>TRBJ2-1|TRBV9|NA|NA
CASSVYGGDNEQFF
TGTGCCAGCAGCGTATATGGAGGGGACAATGAGCAGTTCTTC
>TRBJ2-1|TRBV5-1|NA|NA
CASSPRALEDRGEQFF
TGCGCCAGCAGCCCCCGAGCCCTTGAAGATCGCGGTGAGCAGTTCTTC
>TRBJ2-7|TRBV11-3|TRBD2|NA
CASSFTSGSHEQYF
TGTGCCAGCAGCTTCACTAGCGGGAGTCACGAGCAGTACTTC
>TRBJ1-4|TRBV27|NA|NA
CASSFNEKLFF
TGTGCCAGCAGCTTTAATGAAAAACTGTTTTTT
>TRBJ2-1|TRBV4-1|TRBD2|NA
CASSQGGFQREVYNEQFF
TGCGCCAGCAGCCAAGGGGGATTCCAGCGGGAGGTCTACAATGAGCAGTTCTTC
>TRBJ2-7|TRBV6-5|NA|NA
CASSLDRSTSYEQYF
TGTGCCAGCAGCCTAGACAGGTCTACCTCCTACGAGCAGTACTTC
>TRBJ1-2|TRBV19|TRBD1|NA
CASSAQGAGYGYTF
TGTGCCAGTAGTGCCCAGGGGGCTGGCTATGGCTACACCTTC
>TRBJ2-3|TRBV28|NA|NA
CASSLSASGTDTQYF
TGTGCCAGCAGTTTGAGCGCTAGCGGCACAGATACGCAGTATTTT
>TRBJ1-1|TRBV9|TRBD1|NA
CASGDRGTEAFF
TGTGCCAGCGGGGACAGGGGGACTGAAGCTTTCTTT
>TRBJ2-1|TRBV29-1|TRBD2|NA
CSVEGGSSGSRNEQFF
TGCAGCGTTGAAGGAGGCTCTAGCGGGAGTAGAAATGAGCAGTTCTTC
>TRBJ2-7|TRBV4-2|TRBD2|NA
CASSQGLTSGDYEQYF
TGTGCCAGCAGCCAAGGTCTCACTAGCGGGGACTACGAGCAGTACTTC
>TRBJ1-2|TRBV29-1|TRBD1|NA
CSVDRAEGYTF
TGCAGCGTAGACAGGGCCGAAGGCTACACCTTC
>TRBJ1-2|TRBV11-3|NA|NA
CASSVQDSYGYTF
TGTGCCAGCAGCGTACAGGACAGCTATGGCTACACCTTC
>TRBJ2-7|TRBV4-1|NA|NA
CASSQEGRGSLEQYF
TGCGCCAGCAGCCAAGAAGGAAGGGGATCCCTCGAGCAGTACTTC
>TRBJ2-3|TRBV9|NA|NA
CASSAGGATSTDTQYF
TGTGCCAGCAGCGCCGGAGGGGCGACAAGCACAGATACGCAGTATTTT
>TRBJ2-5|TRBV5-1|TRBD1|NA
CASSQGDRDEETQYF
TGCGCCAGCTCCCAGGGGGACAGGGACGAAGAGACCCAGTACTTC
>TRBJ1-5|TRBV15|NA|NA
CATRSRGALSNQPQHF
TGTGCCACCAGGTCTCGGGGGGCGTTGAGCAATCAGCCCCAGCATTTT
>TRBJ2-7|TRBV12-5|NA|NA
CASGFLETHEVDYEQYF
TGTGCTAGTGGTTTTCTCGAGACTCATGAGGTGGACTACGAGCAGTACTTC
>TRBJ2-3|TRBV5-4|TRBD2|NA
CASSSGLAGDTQYF
TGTGCCAGCAGCTCGGGACTAGCGGGAGATACGCAGTATTTT
>TRBJ1-1|TRBV7-3|NA|once
CASSPAGGTEAFF
TGTGCCAGCAGCCCCGCGGGGGGGACTGAAGCTTTCTTT